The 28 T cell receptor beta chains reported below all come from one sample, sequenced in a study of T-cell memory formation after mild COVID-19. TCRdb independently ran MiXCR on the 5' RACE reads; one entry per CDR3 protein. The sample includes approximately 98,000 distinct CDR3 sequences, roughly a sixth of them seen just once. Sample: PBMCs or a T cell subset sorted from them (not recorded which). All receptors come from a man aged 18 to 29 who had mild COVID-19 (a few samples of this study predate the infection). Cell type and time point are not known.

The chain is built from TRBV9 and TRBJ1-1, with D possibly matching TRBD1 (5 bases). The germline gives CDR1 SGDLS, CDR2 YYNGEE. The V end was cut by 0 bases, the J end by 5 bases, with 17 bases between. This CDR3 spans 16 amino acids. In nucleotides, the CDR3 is TGTGCCAGCAGCGTAGATGTGCAGGGTTGGCGGACTGAAGCTTTCTTT. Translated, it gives CASSVDVQGWRTEAFF.

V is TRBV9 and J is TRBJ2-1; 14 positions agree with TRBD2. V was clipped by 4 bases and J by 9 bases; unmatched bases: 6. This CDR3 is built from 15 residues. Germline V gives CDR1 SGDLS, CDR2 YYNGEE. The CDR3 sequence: CASSSAGLAGGEQFF. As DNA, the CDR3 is TGTGCCAGCAGCTCCGCCGGACTAGCGGGGGGTGAGCAGTTCTTC.

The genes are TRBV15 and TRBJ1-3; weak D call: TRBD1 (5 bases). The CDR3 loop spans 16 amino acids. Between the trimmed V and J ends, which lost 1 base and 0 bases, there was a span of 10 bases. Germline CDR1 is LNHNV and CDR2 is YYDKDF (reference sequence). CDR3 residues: CATSRGGRVSGNTIYF. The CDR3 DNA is TGTGCCACCAGCAGAGGAGGCAGGGTCTCTGGAAACACCATATATTTT.

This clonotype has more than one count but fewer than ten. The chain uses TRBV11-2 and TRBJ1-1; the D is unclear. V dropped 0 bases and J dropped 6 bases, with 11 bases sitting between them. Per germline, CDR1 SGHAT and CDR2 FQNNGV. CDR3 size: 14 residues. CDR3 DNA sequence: TGTGCCAGCAGCTTAGATCTTGGAGCGGCTGAAGCTTTCTTT. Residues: CASSLDLGAAEAFF. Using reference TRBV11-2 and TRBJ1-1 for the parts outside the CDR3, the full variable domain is EAGVAQSPRYKIIEKRQSVAFWCNPISGHATLYWYQQILGQGPKLLIQFQNNGVVDDSQLPKDRFSAERLKGVDSTLKIQPAKLEDSAVYLCASSLDLGAAEAFFGQGTRLTVV.

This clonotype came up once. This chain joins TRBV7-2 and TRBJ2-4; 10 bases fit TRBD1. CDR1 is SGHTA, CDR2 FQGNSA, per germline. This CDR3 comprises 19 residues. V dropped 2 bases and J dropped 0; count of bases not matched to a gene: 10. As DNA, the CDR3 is TGTGCCAGCAGCTTAAGGTGGACAGGGGGGGAAAAAGCCAAAAACATTCAGTACTTC. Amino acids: CASSLRWTGGEKAKNIQYF. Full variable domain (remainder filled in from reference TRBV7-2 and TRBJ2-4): GAGVSQSPSNKVTEKGKDVELRCDPISGHTALYWYRQSLGQGLEFLIYFQGNSAPDKSGLPSDRFSAERTGGSVSTLTIQRTQQEDSAVYLCASSLRWTGGEKAKNIQYFGAGTRLSVL.

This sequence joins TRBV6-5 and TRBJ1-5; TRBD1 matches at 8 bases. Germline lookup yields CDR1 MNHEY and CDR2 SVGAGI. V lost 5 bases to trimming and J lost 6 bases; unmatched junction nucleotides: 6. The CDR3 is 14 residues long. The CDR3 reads CASSPTGASQPQHF. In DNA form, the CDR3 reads TGTGCCAGCAGTCCGACAGGGGCCAGTCAGCCCCAGCATTTT.

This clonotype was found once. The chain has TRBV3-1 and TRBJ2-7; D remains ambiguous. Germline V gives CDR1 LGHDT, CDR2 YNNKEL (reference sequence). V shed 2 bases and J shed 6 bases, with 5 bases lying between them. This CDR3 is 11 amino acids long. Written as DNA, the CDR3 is TGTGCCAGCAGCCAAATGACCGAGCAGTACTTC. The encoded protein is CASSQMTEQYF.

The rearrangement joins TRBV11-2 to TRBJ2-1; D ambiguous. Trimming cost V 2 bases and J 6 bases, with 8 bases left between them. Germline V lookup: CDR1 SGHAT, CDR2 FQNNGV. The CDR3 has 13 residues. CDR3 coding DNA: TGTGCCAGCAGCTTACTGGGCAGCAATGAGCAGTTCTTC. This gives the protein CASSLLGSNEQFF.

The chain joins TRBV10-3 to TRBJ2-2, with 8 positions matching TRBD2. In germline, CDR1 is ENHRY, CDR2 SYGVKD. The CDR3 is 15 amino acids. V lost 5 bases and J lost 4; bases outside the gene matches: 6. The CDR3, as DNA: TGTGCCATCAGTTTGGCGGGGGGATTCACCGGGGAGCTGTTTTTT. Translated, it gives CAISLAGGFTGELFF.

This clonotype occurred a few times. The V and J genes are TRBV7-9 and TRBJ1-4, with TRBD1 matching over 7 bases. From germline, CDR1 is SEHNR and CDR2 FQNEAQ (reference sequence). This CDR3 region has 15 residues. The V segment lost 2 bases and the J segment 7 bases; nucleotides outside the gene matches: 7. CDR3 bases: TGTGCCAGCAGCTTATGGGACAGCATCGGTGAAAAACTGTTTTTT. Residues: CASSLWDSIGEKLFF. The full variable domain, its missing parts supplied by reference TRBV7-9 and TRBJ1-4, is DTGVSQNPRHKITKRGQNVTFRCDPISEHNRLYWYRQTLGQGPEFLTYFQNEAQLEKSRLLSDRFSAERPKGSFSTLEIQRTEQGDSAMYLCASSLWDSIGEKLFFGSGTQLSVL.

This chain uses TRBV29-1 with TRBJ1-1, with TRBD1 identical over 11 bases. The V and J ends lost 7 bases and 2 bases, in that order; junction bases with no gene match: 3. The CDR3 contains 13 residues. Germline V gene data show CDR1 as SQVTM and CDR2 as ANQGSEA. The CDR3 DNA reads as TGCAGCGCGGACAGGGGGCCTAACACTGAAGCTTTCTTT. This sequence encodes CSADRGPNTEAFF. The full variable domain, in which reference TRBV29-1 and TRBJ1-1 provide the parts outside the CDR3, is SAVISQKPSRDICQRGTSLTIQCQVDSQVTMMFWYRQQPGQSLTLIATANQGSEATYESGFVIDKFPISRPNLTFSTLTVSNMSPEDSSIYLCSADRGPNTEAFFGQGTRLTVV.

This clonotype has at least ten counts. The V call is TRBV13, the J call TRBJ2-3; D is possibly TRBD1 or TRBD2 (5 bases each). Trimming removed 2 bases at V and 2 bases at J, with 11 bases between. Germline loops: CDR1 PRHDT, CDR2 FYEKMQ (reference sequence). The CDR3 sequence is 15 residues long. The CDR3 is CASSLWGPNTDTQYF. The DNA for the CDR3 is TGTGCCAGCAGCTTATGGGGACCGAACACAGATACGCAGTATTTT.

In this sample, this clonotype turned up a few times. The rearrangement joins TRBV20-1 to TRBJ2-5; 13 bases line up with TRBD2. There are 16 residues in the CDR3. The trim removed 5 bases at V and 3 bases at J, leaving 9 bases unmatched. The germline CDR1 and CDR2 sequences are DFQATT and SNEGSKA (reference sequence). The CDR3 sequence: CSASPTSGGLKETQYF. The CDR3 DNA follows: TGCAGTGCTTCACCGACTAGCGGGGGGCTTAAAGAGACCCAGTACTTC.

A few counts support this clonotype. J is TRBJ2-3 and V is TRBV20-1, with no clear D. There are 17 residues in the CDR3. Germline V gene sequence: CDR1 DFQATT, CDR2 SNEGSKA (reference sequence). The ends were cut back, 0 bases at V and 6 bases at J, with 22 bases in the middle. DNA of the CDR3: TGCAGTGCTAGAGACCCCCACGTTGGATCCGGGCGGGATACGCAGTATTTT. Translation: CSARDPHVGSGRDTQYF.

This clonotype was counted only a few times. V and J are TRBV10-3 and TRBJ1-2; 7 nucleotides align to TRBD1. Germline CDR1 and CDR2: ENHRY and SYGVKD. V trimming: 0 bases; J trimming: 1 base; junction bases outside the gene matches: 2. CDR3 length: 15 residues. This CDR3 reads CAISESGQDNYGYTF. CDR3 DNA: TGTGCCATCAGTGAGTCCGGACAGGATAACTATGGCTACACCTTC.

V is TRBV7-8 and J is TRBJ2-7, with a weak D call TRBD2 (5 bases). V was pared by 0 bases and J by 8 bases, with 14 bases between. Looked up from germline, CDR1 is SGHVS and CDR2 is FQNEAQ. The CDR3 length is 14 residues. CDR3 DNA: TGTGCCAGCAGCTTAGCGGAAGTTGGGAGAAAGCAGTACTTC. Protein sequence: CASSLAEVGRKQYF.

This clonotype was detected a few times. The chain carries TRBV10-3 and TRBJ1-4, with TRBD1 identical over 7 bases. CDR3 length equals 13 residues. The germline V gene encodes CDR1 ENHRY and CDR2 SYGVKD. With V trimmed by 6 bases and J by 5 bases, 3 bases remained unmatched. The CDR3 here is CAIRGTANEKLFF. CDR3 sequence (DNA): TGTGCCATCAGGGGGACAGCGAATGAAAAACTGTTTTTT.

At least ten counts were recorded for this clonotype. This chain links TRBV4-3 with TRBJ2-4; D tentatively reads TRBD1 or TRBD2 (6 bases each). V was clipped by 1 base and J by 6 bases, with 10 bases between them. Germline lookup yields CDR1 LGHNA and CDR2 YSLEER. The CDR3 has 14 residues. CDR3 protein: CASSQGGGRNIQYF. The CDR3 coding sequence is TGCGCCAGCAGCCAAGGAGGGGGGAGAAACATTCAGTACTTC.

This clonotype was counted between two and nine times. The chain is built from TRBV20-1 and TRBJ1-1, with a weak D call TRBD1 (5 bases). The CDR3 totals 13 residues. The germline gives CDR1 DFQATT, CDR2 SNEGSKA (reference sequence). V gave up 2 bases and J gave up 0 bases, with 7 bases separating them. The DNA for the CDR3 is TGCAGTGCTAGAAGACAGATGAACACTGAAGCTTTCTTT. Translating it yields CSARRQMNTEAFF.

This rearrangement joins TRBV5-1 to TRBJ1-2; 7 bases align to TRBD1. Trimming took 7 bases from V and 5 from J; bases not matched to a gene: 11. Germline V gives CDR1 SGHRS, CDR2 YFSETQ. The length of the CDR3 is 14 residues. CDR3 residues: CASYPGQQTYGYTF. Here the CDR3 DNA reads TGCGCCAGCTACCCGGGACAGCAAACTTATGGCTACACCTTC.

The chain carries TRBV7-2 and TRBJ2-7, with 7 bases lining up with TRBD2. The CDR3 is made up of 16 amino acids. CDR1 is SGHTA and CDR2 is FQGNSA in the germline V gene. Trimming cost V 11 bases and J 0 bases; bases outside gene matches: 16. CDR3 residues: CAGKLRRDYHSYEQYV. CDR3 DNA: TGTGCCGGCAAGCTCCGGCGGGACTATCACTCCTACGAGCAGTACGTC.

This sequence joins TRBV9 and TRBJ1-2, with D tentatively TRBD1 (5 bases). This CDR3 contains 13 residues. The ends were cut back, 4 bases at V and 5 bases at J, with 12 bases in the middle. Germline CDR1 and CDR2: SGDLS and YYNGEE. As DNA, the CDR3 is TGTGCCAGCAGCCGGGACGAGGCATATGGCTACACCTTC. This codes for CASSRDEAYGYTF.

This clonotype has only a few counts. CDR3 sequence reads: CASSLPSTLAGANEQFF. The CDR3 DNA reads as TGCGCCAGCAGCTTGCCTTCTACGCTAGCGGGGGCCAATGAGCAGTTCTTC. The genes are TRBV5-1 and TRBJ2-1, with 10 nucleotides matching TRBD2. The V segment lost 1 base and the J segment 6 bases; nucleotides outside the gene matches: 10. The CDR3 extends over 17 amino acids. Germline CDR1 SGHRS, CDR2 YFSETQ.

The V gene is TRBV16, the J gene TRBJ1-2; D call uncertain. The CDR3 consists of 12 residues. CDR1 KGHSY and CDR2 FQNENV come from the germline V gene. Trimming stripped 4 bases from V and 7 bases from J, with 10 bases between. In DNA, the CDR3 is TGTGCCAGCAGCCCCCCGGGGAGTGGCTACACCTTC. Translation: CASSPPGSGYTF.

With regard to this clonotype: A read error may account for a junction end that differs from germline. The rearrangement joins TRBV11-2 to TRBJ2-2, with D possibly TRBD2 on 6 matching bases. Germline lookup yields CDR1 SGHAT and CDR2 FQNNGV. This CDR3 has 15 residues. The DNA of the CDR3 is TGTGCCAGCAGGGAGAAGGGACCGCTAACCGGGGGGCTGTTTTTT. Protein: CASREKGPLTGGLFF. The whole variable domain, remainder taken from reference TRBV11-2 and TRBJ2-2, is EAGVAQSPRYKIIEKRQSVAFWCNPISGHATLYWYQQILGQGPKLLIQFQNNGVVDDSQLPKDRFSAERLKGVDSTLKIQPAKLEDSAVYLCASREKGPLTGGLFFGEGSRLTVL.

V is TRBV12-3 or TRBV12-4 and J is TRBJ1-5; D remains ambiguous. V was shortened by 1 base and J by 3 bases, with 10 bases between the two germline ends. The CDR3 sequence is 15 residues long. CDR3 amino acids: CASSLDPGYNQPQHF. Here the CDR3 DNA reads TGTGCCAGCAGTTTAGACCCAGGTTACAATCAGCCCCAGCATTTT.

The CDR3 nucleotides are TGCAGTGCTAGAGGGCTGGGTCTCTCACCCTCTGGGAACACTGAAGCTTTCTTT. This gives the protein CSARGLGLSPSGNTEAFF. The chain couples TRBV20-1 to TRBJ1-1; D ambiguous. This CDR3 has 18 amino acids. The germline V gene has CDR1 DFQATT and CDR2 SNEGSKA (reference sequence). V lost 1 base, J lost 1 base, and 22 bases lay in between.

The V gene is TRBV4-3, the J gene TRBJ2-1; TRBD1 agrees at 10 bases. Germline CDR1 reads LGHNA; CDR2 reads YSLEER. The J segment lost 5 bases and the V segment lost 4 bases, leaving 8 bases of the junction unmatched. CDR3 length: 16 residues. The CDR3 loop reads CASSPGGTGANNEQFF. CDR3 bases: TGCGCCAGCAGCCCAGGGGGGACAGGGGCTAACAATGAGCAGTTCTTC.